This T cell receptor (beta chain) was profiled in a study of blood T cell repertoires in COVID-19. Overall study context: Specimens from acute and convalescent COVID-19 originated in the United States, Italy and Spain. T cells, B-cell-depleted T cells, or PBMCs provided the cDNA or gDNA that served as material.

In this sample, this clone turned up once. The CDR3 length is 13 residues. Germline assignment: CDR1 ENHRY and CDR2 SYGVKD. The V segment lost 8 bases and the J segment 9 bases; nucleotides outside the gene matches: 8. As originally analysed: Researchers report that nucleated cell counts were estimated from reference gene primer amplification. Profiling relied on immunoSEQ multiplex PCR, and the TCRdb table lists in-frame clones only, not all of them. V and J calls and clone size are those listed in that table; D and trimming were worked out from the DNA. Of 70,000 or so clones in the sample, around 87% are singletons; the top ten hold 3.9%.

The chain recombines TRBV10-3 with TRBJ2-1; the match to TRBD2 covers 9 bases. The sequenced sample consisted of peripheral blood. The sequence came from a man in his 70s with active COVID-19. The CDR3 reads CAIGREGPGEQFF. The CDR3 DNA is TGTGCCATCGGGCGGGAGGGCCCGGGTGAGCAGTTCTTC.